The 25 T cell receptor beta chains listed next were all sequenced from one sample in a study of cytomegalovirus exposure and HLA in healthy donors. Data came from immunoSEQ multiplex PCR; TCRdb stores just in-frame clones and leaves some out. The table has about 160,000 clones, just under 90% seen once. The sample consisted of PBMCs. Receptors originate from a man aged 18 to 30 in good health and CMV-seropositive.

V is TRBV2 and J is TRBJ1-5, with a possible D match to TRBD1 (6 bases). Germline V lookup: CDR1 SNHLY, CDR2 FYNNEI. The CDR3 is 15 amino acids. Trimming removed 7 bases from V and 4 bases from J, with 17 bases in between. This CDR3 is CASTLGQTLNQPQHF. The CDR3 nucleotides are TGTGCCAGCACCCTAGGACAGACCTTAAATCAGCCCCAGCATTTT.

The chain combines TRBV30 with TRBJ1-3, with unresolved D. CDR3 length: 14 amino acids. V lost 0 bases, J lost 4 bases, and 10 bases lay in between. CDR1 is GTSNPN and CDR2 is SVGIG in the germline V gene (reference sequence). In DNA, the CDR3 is TGTGCCTGGAGTGTACGGGGTTTCGGAAACACCATATATTTT. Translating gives CAWSVRGFGNTIYF.

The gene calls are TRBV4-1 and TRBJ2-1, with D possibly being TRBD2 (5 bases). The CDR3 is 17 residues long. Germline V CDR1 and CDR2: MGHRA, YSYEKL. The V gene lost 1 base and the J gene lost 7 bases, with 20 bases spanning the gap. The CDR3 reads CASSQAGNLIRGNEQFF. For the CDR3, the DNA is TGCGCCAGCAGCCAAGCGGGAAATTTGATTAGAGGGAATGAGCAGTTCTTC.

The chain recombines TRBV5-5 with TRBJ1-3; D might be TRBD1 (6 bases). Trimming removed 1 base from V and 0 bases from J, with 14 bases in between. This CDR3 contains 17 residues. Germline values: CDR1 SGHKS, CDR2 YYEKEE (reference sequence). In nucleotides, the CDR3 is TGTGCCAGCAGCTTGTTGGCCAGGGGCCTCTCTGGAAACACCATATATTTT. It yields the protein CASSLLARGLSGNTIYF.

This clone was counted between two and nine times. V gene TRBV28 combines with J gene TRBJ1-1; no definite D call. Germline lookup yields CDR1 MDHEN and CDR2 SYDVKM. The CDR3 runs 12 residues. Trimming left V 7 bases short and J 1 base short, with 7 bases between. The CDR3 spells CASTSQNTEAFF. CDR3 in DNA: TGTGCCAGCACTTCACAGAACACTGAAGCTTTCTTT.

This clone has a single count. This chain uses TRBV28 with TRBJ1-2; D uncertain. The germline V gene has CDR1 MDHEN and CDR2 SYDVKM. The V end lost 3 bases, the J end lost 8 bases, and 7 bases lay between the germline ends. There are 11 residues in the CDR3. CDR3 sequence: CASSFGRGYTF. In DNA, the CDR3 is TGTGCCAGCAGTTTTGGGAGAGGCTACACCTTC.

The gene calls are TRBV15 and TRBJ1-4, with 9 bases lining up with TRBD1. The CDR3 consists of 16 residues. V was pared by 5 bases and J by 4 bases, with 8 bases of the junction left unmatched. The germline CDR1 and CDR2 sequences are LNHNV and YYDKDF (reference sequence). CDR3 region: CATSPQGAGGNEKLFF. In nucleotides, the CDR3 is TGTGCCACCAGCCCACAGGGGGCGGGTGGTAATGAAAAACTGTTTTTT.

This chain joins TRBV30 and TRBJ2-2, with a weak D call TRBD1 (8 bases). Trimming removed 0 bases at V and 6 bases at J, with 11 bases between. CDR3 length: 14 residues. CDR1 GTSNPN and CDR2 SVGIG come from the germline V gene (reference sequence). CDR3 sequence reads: CAWSVQGGAGELFF. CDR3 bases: TGTGCCTGGAGTGTACAGGGGGGGGCCGGGGAGCTGTTTTTT.

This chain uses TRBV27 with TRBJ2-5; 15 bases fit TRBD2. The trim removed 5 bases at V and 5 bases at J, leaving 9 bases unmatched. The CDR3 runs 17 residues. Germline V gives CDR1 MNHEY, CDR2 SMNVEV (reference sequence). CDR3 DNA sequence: TGTGCCAGCAGTACCTGGACTAGCGGGAGGGCCTCGGAGACCCAGTACTTC. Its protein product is CASSTWTSGRASETQYF.

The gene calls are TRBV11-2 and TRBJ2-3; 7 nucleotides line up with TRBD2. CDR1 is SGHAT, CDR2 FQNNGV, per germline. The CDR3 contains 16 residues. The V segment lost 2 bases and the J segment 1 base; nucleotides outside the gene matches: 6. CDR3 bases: TGTGCCAGCAGCTTAATGGCTAGCGGTCGCACAGATACGCAGTATTTT. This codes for CASSLMASGRTDTQYF. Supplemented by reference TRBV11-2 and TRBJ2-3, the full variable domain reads EAGVAQSPRYKIIEKRQSVAFWCNPISGHATLYWYQQILGQGPKLLIQFQNNGVVDDSQLPKDRFSAERLKGVDSTLKIQPAKLEDSAVYLCASSLMASGRTDTQYFGPGTRLTVL.

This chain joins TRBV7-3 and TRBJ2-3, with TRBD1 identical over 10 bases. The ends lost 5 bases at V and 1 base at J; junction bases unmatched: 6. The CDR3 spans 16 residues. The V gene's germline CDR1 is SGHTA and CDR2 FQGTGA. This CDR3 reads CASSPRTGGGTDTQYF. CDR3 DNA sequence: TGTGCCAGCAGCCCACGGACAGGGGGTGGCACAGATACGCAGTATTTT. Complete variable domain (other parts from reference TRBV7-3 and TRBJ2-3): GAGVSQTPSNKVTEKGKYVELRCDPISGHTALYWYRQSLGQGPEFLIYFQGTGAADDSGLPNDRFFAVRPEGSVSTLKIQRTERGDSAVYLCASSPRTGGGTDTQYFGPGTRLTVL.

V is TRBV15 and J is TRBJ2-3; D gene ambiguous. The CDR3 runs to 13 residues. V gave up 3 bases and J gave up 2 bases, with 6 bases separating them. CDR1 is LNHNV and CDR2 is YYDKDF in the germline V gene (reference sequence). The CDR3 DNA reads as TGTGCCACCAGCAGCCAGAACACAGATACGCAGTATTTT. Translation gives CATSSQNTDTQYF.

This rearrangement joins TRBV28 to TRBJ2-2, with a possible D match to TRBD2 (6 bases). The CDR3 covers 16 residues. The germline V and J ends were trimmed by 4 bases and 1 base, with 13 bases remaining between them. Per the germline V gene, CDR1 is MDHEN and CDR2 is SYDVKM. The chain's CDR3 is CASSSFSRENTGELFF. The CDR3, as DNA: TGTGCCAGCAGTTCCTTTTCGCGGGAGAACACCGGGGAGCTGTTTTTT.

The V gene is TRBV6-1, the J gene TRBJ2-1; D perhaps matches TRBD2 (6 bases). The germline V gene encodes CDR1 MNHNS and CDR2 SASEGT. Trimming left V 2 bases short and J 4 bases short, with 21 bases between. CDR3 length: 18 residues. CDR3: CASSEYLKGLTLYNEQFF. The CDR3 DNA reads TGTGCCAGCAGTGAATATTTGAAGGGACTTACTCTTTACAATGAGCAGTTCTTC.

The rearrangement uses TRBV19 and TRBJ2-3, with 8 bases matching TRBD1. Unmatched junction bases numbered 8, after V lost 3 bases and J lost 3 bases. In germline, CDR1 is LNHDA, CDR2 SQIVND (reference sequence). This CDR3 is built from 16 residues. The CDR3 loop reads CASSMRQGLGTDTQYF. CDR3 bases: TGTGCCAGTAGTATGCGACAGGGGTTAGGAACAGATACGCAGTATTTT.

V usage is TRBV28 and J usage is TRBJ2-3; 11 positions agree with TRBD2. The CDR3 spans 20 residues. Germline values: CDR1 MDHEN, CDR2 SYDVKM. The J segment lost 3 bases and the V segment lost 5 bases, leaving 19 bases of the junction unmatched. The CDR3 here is CASSPTPGFSGRAKTDTQYF. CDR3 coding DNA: TGTGCCAGCAGTCCTACCCCCGGGTTTAGCGGGAGGGCCAAGACAGATACGCAGTATTTT.

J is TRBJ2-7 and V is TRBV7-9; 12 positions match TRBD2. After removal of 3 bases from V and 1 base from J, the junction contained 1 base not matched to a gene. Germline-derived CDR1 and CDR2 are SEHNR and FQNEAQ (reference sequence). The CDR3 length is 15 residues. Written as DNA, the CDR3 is TGTGCCAGCAGCTTTACTAGCGGGAGGTCCTACGAGCAGTACTTC. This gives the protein CASSFTSGRSYEQYF.

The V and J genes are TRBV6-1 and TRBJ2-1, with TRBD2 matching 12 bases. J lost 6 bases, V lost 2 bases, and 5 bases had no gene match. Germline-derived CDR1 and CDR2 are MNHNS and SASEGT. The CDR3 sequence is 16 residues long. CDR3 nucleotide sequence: TGTGCCAGCAGTGAATTGAGACTAGCGGGGGCCAATGAGCAGTTCTTC. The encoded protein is CASSELRLAGANEQFF.

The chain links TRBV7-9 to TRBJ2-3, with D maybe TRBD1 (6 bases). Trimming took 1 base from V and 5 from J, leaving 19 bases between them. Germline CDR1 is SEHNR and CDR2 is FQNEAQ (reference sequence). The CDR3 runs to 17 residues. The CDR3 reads CASSLGADRPLGDTQYF. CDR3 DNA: TGTGCCAGCAGCTTAGGGGCGGACAGACCATTGGGAGATACGCAGTATTTT.

CDR3 region: CASSLMGLGGYTF. CDR3 DNA: TGTGCCAGCAGCTTAATGGGGCTCGGGGGCTACACCTTC. The chain uses TRBV7-3 and TRBJ1-2, with D tentatively TRBD1 (5 bases). The CDR3 contains 13 residues. The ends were cut back, 1 base at V and 8 bases at J, with 11 bases in the middle. Per the germline V gene, CDR1 is SGHTA and CDR2 is FQGTGA.

The CDR3 coding sequence is TGTGCCAGCAGCTTGCCGCCGGGACAGACGAGCTCCTACAATGAGCAGTTCTTC. This encodes CASSLPPGQTSSYNEQFF. This rearrangement joins TRBV5-6 to TRBJ2-1; TRBD1 agrees at 7 bases. Germline CDR1 and CDR2: SGHDT and YYEEEE. V lost 1 base, J lost 0 bases, and 10 bases stayed unmatched. CDR3 size: 18 residues.

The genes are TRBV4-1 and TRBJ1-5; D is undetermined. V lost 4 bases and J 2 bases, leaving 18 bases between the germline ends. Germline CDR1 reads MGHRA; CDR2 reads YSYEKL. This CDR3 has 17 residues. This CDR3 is CASSLVEFMQGNQPQHF. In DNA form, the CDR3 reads TGCGCCAGCAGCCTCGTCGAGTTCATGCAGGGCAATCAGCCCCAGCATTTT.

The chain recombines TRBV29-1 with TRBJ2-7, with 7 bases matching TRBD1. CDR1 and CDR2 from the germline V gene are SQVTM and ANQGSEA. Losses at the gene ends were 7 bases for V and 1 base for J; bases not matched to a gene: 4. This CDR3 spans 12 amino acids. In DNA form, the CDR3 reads TGCAGCGCAGCAGGGGGTTCCTACGAGCAGTACTTC. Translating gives CSAAGGSYEQYF.

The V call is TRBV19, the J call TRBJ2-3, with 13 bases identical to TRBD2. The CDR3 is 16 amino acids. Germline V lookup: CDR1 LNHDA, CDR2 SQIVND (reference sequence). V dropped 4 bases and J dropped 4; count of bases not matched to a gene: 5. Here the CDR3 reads CASSNRLAGGADTQYF. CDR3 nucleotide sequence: TGTGCCAGTAGTAACAGACTAGCGGGAGGCGCAGATACGCAGTATTTT.

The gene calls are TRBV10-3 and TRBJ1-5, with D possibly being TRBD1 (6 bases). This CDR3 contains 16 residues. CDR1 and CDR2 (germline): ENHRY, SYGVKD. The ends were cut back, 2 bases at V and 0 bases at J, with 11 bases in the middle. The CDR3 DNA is TGTGCCATCAGTGAGGGCAGGGGCTATAGCAATCAGCCCCAGCATTTT. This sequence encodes CAISEGRGYSNQPQHF.